The rows below give T cell receptor beta chains drawn from one sample of a study of cytomegalovirus exposure and HLA in healthy donors. Sequenced by immunoSEQ multiplex PCR; TCRdb stores in-frame clones only, minus some. This table has tens of thousands of clones, 94% appearing once. Sequenced: PBMCs. These receptors were taken from a woman aged 18-29 years in good health and CMV-seropositive. Each CDR3 is given with its conserved first and last residue. A D gene is named only where the DNA matches it firmly. Rows may omit the clone size; those that give it use once, few, many or a size class.

size | D | J | V | DNA | CDR3
- | - | TRBJ1-2 | TRBV5-4 | TGTGCCAGCAGCTTTGGCCTAGTCCAGGGTAACTATGGCTACACCTTC | CASSFGLVQGNYGYTF
- | TRBD2 | TRBJ2-7 | TRBV29-1 | TGCAGCGTACACTTTGAGGGCGGGAGGGAATACGAGCAGTACTTC | CSVHFEGGREYEQYF
- | - | TRBJ2-2 | TRBV28 | TGTGCCAGCGGATTACTTTCGGGAGTCGGGGAGCTGTTTTTT | CASGLLSGVGELFF
- | - | TRBJ1-1 | TRBV9 | TGTGCCAGCAGCGTAGGGGGCAGGATGAACACTGAAGCTTTCTTT | CASSVGGRMNTEAFF
- | TRBD1 | TRBJ1-5 | TRBV29-1 | TGCAGCGTGCTGGACAGGGATAATCAGCCCCAGCATTTT | CSVLDRDNQPQHF
- | TRBD1 | TRBJ1-2 | TRBV7-9 | TGTGCCAGCAGCCAAGACAGGGGATTCTATGGCTACACCTTC | CASSQDRGFYGYTF
- | - | TRBJ2-7 | TRBV7-3 | TGTGCCAGCAGCTTTTCGTTCGAGACCTACGAGCAGTACTTC | CASSFSFETYEQYF
- | - | TRBJ2-2 | TRBV9 | TGTGCCAGCAGCGGTACACCAGGGGTAACGAACACCGGGGAGCTGTTTTTT | CASSGTPGVTNTGELFF
- | TRBD2 | TRBJ2-7 | TRBV27 | TGTGCCAGTGGACCGCGGGGGGGCGGCGGCGAGCAGTACTTC | CASGPRGGGGEQYF
once | - | TRBJ1-1 | TRBV28 | TGTGCCAGCAGTTTACGTCAGGGGAGATACACTGAAGCTTTCTTT | CASSLRQGRYTEAFF
- | TRBD2 | TRBJ2-7 | TRBV6-1 | TGTGCCAGCAGTGAAGCGGCTAGCGGGAGGAGCGAGCAGTACTTC | CASSEAASGRSEQYF
- | TRBD1 | TRBJ1-6 | TRBV5-1 | TGCGCCAGCAGCTTAAGGGGGCAGGGTAATTCACCCCTCCACTTT | CASSLRGQGNSPLHF
- | TRBD2 | TRBJ2-1 | TRBV5-1 | TGCGCCAGCAGCGCCCAAGGTAGCGGGGGGGCTAATGAGCAGTTCTTC | CASSAQGSGGANEQFF
- | - | TRBJ2-1 | TRBV29-1 | TGCAGCGTTGGGGGGGTGGATGAGCAGTTCTTC | CSVGGVDEQFF
once | - | TRBJ1-2 | TRBV27 | TGTGCCAGCAGTCCATACAGAAGCTATGGCTACACCTTC | CASSPYRSYGYTF
- | TRBD1 | TRBJ1-4 | TRBV28 | TGTGCCAGCAGTTTGGGCGGACAGGGAGGTGAAAAACTGTTTTTT | CASSLGGQGGEKLFF
- | TRBD1 | TRBJ2-5 | TRBV7-6 | TGTGCCAGCAGTTCCCAGGGGGCAGGTTTTGGAGAGACCCAGTACTTC | CASSSQGAGFGETQYF
- | - | TRBJ1-5 | TRBV28 | TGTGCCAGCAGTCCGCACGGGCGCAGGGGATTTCAGCCCCAGCATTTT | CASSPHGRRGFQPQHF
- | - | TRBJ1-1 | TRBV10-3 | TGTGCCATCAGTGAGTCGGCGGCGGCTTTCTTT | CAISESAAAFF
- | TRBD1 | TRBJ2-7 | TRBV5-1 | TGCGCCAGCAGCTTGGGACAGGGAGACTACGAGCAGTACTTC | CASSLGQGDYEQYF
- | TRBD2 | TRBJ2-1 | TRBV30 | TGTGCCTGGAGTGTAGGGTCAAGCGGGAGCGCTGAGCAGTTCTTC | CAWSVGSSGSAEQFF
- | - | TRBJ1-1 | TRBV5-7 | TGTGCCAGCAGCTTTCAGGGAGGGGACACTGAAGCTTTCTTT | CASSFQGGDTEAFF
- | TRBD1 | TRBJ2-7 | TRBV11-3 | TGTGCCAGCAGCGTTGGACAGGGGGCCTACGAGCAGTACTTC | CASSVGQGAYEQYF
- | TRBD2 | TRBJ2-1 | TRBV19 | TGTGCCAGTAGTACTCGACTAGCGGGAGTGGTATACAATGAGCAGTTCTTC | CASSTRLAGVVYNEQFF
- | TRBD1 | TRBJ1-4 | TRBV7-2 | TGTGCCAGCAGTCGGGACAGGGGGGAGGAAAAACTGTTTTTT | CASSRDRGEEKLFF
once | - | TRBJ2-5 | TRBV29-1 | TGCAGCGTTGCGCAGGGGCTAGAGACCCAGTACTTC | CSVAQGLETQYF
- | TRBD2 | TRBJ2-1 | TRBV4-3 | TGCGCCAGCAGCCTTAGCCTGACTAGCGGCTACAATGAGCAGTTCTTC | CASSLSLTSGYNEQFF
- | - | TRBJ1-5 | TRBV6-5 | TGTGCCAGCAGCGTAACGAGGAGCAATCAGCCCCAGCATTTT | CASSVTRSNQPQHF
- | - | TRBJ2-1 | TRBV6-5 | TGTGCCAGCAGCCGAACGGGAGAGGAGCAGTTCTTC | CASSRTGEEQFF
- | TRBD1 | TRBJ1-1 | TRBV5-4 | TGTGCCAGCAGCCAGGGGGCGGGGCACACTGAAGCTTTCTTT | CASSQGAGHTEAFF
- | - | TRBJ1-2 | TRBV19 | TGTGCCAGTAGCAGGGAACACGGCAACTATGGCTACACCTTC | CASSREHGNYGYTF
- | TRBD2 | TRBJ2-1 | TRBV7-7 | TGTGCTAGCAGCTTAGGAGCGGGGGGGATCAATGAGCAGTTCTTC | CASSLGAGGINEQFF
- | TRBD1 | TRBJ1-3 | TRBV7-2 | TGTGCCAGCAGCCCCGGGACAGGGCGCGGAAACACCATATATTTT | CASSPGTGRGNTIYF
- | - | TRBJ1-1 | TRBV28 | TGTGCCAGCAGTTCTCCCGGGTCTTTGAACACTGAAGCTTTCTTT | CASSSPGSLNTEAFF
- | - | TRBJ1-1 | TRBV28 | TGTGCCAGCAGTCTTCCTGGACAGTTAAACACTGAAGCTTTCTTT | CASSLPGQLNTEAFF
- | - | TRBJ2-2 | TRBV6-1 | TGTGCCAGCACCCCGCGGAAGGCAGTCACCGGGGAGCTGTTTTTT | CASTPRKAVTGELFF
- | TRBD1 | TRBJ2-7 | TRBV2 | TGTGCCAGCAGGGGACAGGGGGCAGGCGAGCAGTACTTC | CASRGQGAGEQYF
- | - | TRBJ2-4 | TRBV27 | TGTGCCAGCAGTGAACTAGCCAAAAACATTCAGTACTTC | CASSELAKNIQYF
few | - | TRBJ1-1 | TRBV9 | TGTGCCAGCAGCCAGGGACAGAACACTGAAGCTTTCTTT | CASSQGQNTEAFF
- | - | TRBJ2-5 | TRBV5-1 | TGCGCCAGCAGCTTGCTGGGGGGATTGGGGAGCGAAGAGACCCAGTACTTC | CASSLLGGLGSEETQYF
- | TRBD1 | TRBJ2-2 | TRBV7-2 | TGTGCCAGCAGCCCCCGGGGGACAGGCCAATTCGCGAACACCGGGGAGCTGTTTTTT | CASSPRGTGQFANTGELFF
- | TRBD1 | TRBJ1-1 | TRBV4-1 | TGCGCCAGCAGCCGCGACAGGGGAGTGTTGGCTTTCTTT | CASSRDRGVLAFF
- | - | TRBJ2-1 | TRBV12-1 | TGTGCCAGCAGCTTTCGGGGCCCAGGGGAGCACAATGAGCAGTTCTTC | CASSFRGPGEHNEQFF
few | - | TRBJ1-6 | TRBV7-9 | TGTGCCAGCAGCTTAAGGGGTTTCGAGTCACCCCTCCACTTT | CASSLRGFESPLHF
- | - | TRBJ1-1 | TRBV6-5 | TGTGCCAGCAGCTTACAGGGAACTACTGAAGCTTTCTTT | CASSLQGTTEAFF
- | - | TRBJ2-7 | TRBV28 | TGTGCCAGCAGCACCGGGGGCTACGAGCAGTACTTC | CASSTGGYEQYF
few | TRBD2 | TRBJ2-1 | TRBV19 | TGTGCCAGTAGTATTCGGGGGGAGACCTACAATGAGCAGTTCTTC | CASSIRGETYNEQFF
- | TRBD2 | TRBJ2-3 | TRBV19 | TGTGCCAGTAGTACGGGGCTAGCGGGGAGCACAGATACGCAGTATTTT | CASSTGLAGSTDTQYF